Below, 18 T cell receptor beta chains from the same sample are listed, as sequenced in a study of regulatory T cells in long-lasting Graves disease. Time point defined: newly diagnosed GD, antithyroid drugs for less than 3 months. There was RNA extracted from PBMCs, and the TCR library was made from it. To make TCR beta libraries, researchers used iRepertoire HTBI primers and Arm-PCR of CDR3 regions. MiXCR was run by TCRdb on the multiplex PCR reads, yielding one entry per CDR3 protein. The data show roughly 530,000 distinct CDR3 sequences, about 15% seen once. These data also featured in a second study, about T cells in Graves' hyperthyroidism and ophthalmopathy.

Sequenced material: peripheral blood mononuclear cells (PBMCs), taken at new diagnosis, from a patient treated with antithyroid drugs. Receptors were obtained from a middle-aged woman with Graves disease.

This clonotype was detected only a few times. The chain uses TRBV7-2 and TRBJ1-6; possible D gene TRBD1, 6 bases. The V gene's germline CDR1 is SGHTA and CDR2 FQGNSA. The CDR3 sequence is 14 residues long. The V end was cut by 8 bases, the J end by 10 bases, with 18 bases between. CDR3 protein: CASRNQGLGSPLHF. DNA for the CDR3: TGTGCCAGCCGAAACCAGGGGCTTGGATCACCCCTCCACTTT.

This sequence joins TRBV25-1 and TRBJ1-5; TRBD1 agrees at 9 bases. This CDR3 has 17 amino acids. With V trimmed by 6 bases and J by 1 base, 10 bases remained unmatched. Germline values: CDR1 MGHDK, CDR2 SYGVNS. CDR3 amino acids: CASSAMGQGGSNQPQHF. The CDR3 nucleotides read TGTGCCAGCAGCGCCATGGGACAGGGAGGGAGCAATCAGCCCCAGCATTTT.

The chain couples TRBV20-1 to TRBJ1-3; D perhaps matches TRBD1 (5 bases). V was cut by 6 bases and J by 2 bases, with 17 bases left in between. The CDR3 runs 15 residues. Germline V gives CDR1 DFQATT, CDR2 SNEGSKA (reference sequence). DNA for the CDR3: TGCAGTGCCCGAGGCGGGGGGGAAACTGGAAACACCATATATTTT. It is translated as CSARGGGETGNTIYF.

There are a few counts of this clonotype. V and J are TRBV7-3 and TRBJ2-1; D remains unclear. V lost 3 bases and J lost 9, with 12 bases in between. The germline V gene encodes CDR1 SGHTA and CDR2 FQGTGA. CDR3 length equals 13 residues. CDR3 in amino acids: CASSFNGQSEQFF. The CDR3 DNA is TGTGCCAGCAGCTTTAACGGGCAGAGTGAGCAGTTCTTC.

This chain joins TRBV7-9 and TRBJ1-4, with 8 bases fitting TRBD1. J gave up 7 bases and V 5 bases, and 6 bases lay outside the gene matches. From germline, CDR1 is SEHNR and CDR2 FQNEAQ (reference sequence). This CDR3 is built from 14 residues. The DNA for the CDR3 is TGTGCCAGCAGCCTGACAGGGGAGGGTGAAAAACTGTTTTTT. Amino acid sequence: CASSLTGEGEKLFF.

The V and J genes are TRBV4-1 and TRBJ2-3, with 15 bases matching TRBD2. Trimming cost V 3 bases and J 6 bases; bases outside gene matches: 16. CDR3 length: 20 amino acids. Germline lookup yields CDR1 MGHRA and CDR2 YSYEKL. The CDR3 DNA reads as TGCGCCAGCAGCCATCCGATCCGCCGGACTAGCGGGGGGGCCTCGGATACGCAGTATTTT. Translating gives CASSHPIRRTSGGASDTQYF.

In its sample, this clonotype was seen many times. This sequence joins TRBV10-3 and TRBJ1-5, with TRBD1 matching over 7 bases. The J segment lost 6 bases and the V segment lost 2 bases, leaving 4 bases of the junction unmatched. From germline, CDR1 is ENHRY and CDR2 SYGVKD. The CDR3 spans 14 residues. The CDR3 DNA reads TGTGCCATCAGTGAGGACAGGGTGGGTCAGCCCCAGCATTTT. Translating it yields CAISEDRVGQPQHF.

This clonotype was observed at least ten times. The J gene is TRBJ2-7, the V gene TRBV6-9; D ambiguous. The CDR3 has 12 residues. Germline V gene sequence: CDR1 MNHGY, CDR2 SVAAGI. V was shortened by 3 bases and J by 6 bases, with 9 bases between the two germline ends. The DNA for the CDR3 is TGTGCCAGCAGTTACAGCAACAGCGAGCAGTACTTC. Residues: CASSYSNSEQYF.

This rearrangement joins TRBV7-9 to TRBJ1-2; D might be TRBD1 (5 bases). This CDR3 has 13 residues. Deletions cut 5 bases from V and 8 bases from J, with 15 bases between. From germline, CDR1 is SEHNR and CDR2 FQNEAQ (reference sequence). The CDR3 loop reads CASSTPGAGGYTF. CDR3 DNA: TGTGCCAGCAGCACACCTGGGGCTGGAGGCTACACCTTC.

With respect to this clonotype: Since a much larger clone is just one base distant, this may be a read error. In this CDR3 the conserved last residue, phenylalanine or tryptophan, is missing, so a read error is likely. This rearrangement joins TRBV5-1 to TRBJ1-2; D unresolved. V was clipped by 1 base and J by 6 bases, with 10 bases between them. The CDR3 is 13 amino acids. The germline V gene encodes CDR1 SGHRS and CDR2 YFSETQ. The CDR3 loop is CASSLTGLDGYTV. In DNA form, the CDR3 reads TGCGCCAGCAGCTTGACGGGGTTGGATGGCTACACCGTC.

The chain couples TRBV28 to TRBJ2-7, with D possibly being TRBD1 (6 bases). V lost 6 bases, J lost 2 bases, and 17 bases lay in between. This CDR3 comprises 15 residues. Germline V gene data show CDR1 as MDHEN and CDR2 as SYDVKM. CDR3 coding DNA: TGTGCCAGCAGGGGCTGGGGGCGAGGAGCCTACGAGCAGTACTTC. Its protein is CASRGWGRGAYEQYF.

On this clonotype: This could be a read error, since a much larger clone is one nucleotide away. The chain is built from TRBV7-2 and TRBJ1-1; TRBD1 might be the D (6 bases). There are 15 residues in the CDR3. CDR1 is SGHTA, CDR2 FQGNSA, per germline. The CDR3 nucleotides are TGTGCCGGCAGCCCCCGGGGGGGGGCGGGAACTGAAGCTTTCTTT. Protein: CAGSPRGGAGTEAFF. The whole variable domain, remainder taken from reference TRBV7-2 and TRBJ1-1, is GAGVSQSPSNKVTEKGKDVELRCDPISGHTALYWYRQSLGQGLEFLIYFQGNSAPDKSGLPSDRFSAERTGGSVSTLTIQRTQQEDSAVYLCAGSPRGGAGTEAFFGQGTRLTVV.

This clonotype was found many times. The chain recombines TRBV12-3 or TRBV12-4 with TRBJ2-1, with TRBD1 as a possible D gene (7 bases). The CDR3 has 14 amino acids. V was clipped by 6 bases and J by 4 bases, with 13 bases between them. The CDR3 loop is CASSETGRYNEQFF. The CDR3 nucleotides are TGTGCCAGCAGCGAGACAGGGAGGTACAATGAGCAGTTCTTC.

This clonotype occurred a few times. The chain couples TRBV6-1 to TRBJ1-2; unclear D gene. Trimming took 6 bases from V and 2 from J, leaving 7 bases between them. Germline-derived CDR1 and CDR2 are MNHNS and SASEGT. This CDR3 is built from 12 residues. CDR3 sequence reads: CASRGTNYGYTF. The CDR3 bases are TGTGCCAGCAGAGGAACGAACTATGGCTACACCTTC.

This chain connects TRBV20-1 to TRBJ2-3; the match to TRBD2 covers 11 bases. The CDR3 spans 18 residues. CDR1 is DFQATT and CDR2 is SNEGSKA in the germline V gene (reference sequence). Germline trimming cut 2 bases from V and 2 bases from J; bases unmatched to any gene: 12. The CDR3 protein is CSARPFEPLAGDTDTQYF. CDR3 DNA sequence: TGCAGTGCTAGACCGTTCGAACCACTAGCGGGGGACACAGATACGCAGTATTTT.

Only a few counts were recorded for this clonotype. A much bigger clone sits one base away, suggesting this may be a read error. The chain carries TRBV2 and TRBJ1-4, with D hard to call. This CDR3 region has 12 residues. The germline V and J ends were trimmed by 10 bases and 7 bases, with 13 bases remaining between them. CDR1 and CDR2 from the germline V gene are SNHLY and FYNNEI. The CDR3 here is CANRESREKLFF. CDR3 DNA: TGTGCCAACAGAGAGTCGCGTGAAAAACTGTTTTTT.

This clonotype was found a few times. The rearrangement uses TRBV3-1 and TRBJ2-6; a possible D gene is TRBD1 (6 bases). The CDR3 runs 15 residues. V was clipped by 5 bases and J by 0 bases, with 8 bases between them. Germline V gives CDR1 LGHDT, CDR2 YNNKEL (reference sequence). The CDR3 sequence is CASSWTVSGANVLTF. CDR3 sequence (DNA): TGTGCCAGCAGCTGGACAGTCTCTGGGGCCAACGTCCTGACTTTC.

The rearrangement uses TRBV11-3 and TRBJ2-1; no firm D call. The CDR3 sequence is 12 residues long. Trimming cost V 2 bases and J 7 bases, with 6 bases left between them. From germline, CDR1 is SGHNT and CDR2 YENEEA. The CDR3 here is CASSLTPNEQFF. The DNA for the CDR3 is TGTGCCAGCAGCTTAACCCCGAATGAGCAGTTCTTC.